These 27 T cell receptor beta chains were sequenced from one sample in a study of T cell repertoires in cytomegalovirus infection. TCRdb re-called the reads with MiXCR, one entry per CDR3 protein. Of 350,000 to 550,000 distinct CDR3 sequences in the sample, around 32% were seen once. Sequencing was done on a sample of PBMCs. Receptors originate from a human donor in good health (CMV status not recorded). Some clones in this sample may be carry-over from other donors' samples.

With regard to this clonotype: Germline and junction disagree at one end, which may indicate a read error. The chain carries TRBV7-2 and TRBJ2-3; D is uncertain. There are 12 residues in the CDR3. Germline-derived CDR1 and CDR2 are SGHTA and FQGNSA. The CDR3 here is CARILSADTQYF. CDR3 nucleotides: TGTGCCCGCATCTTATCCGCAGATACGCAATATTTT.

The chain carries TRBV19 and TRBJ1-2; D is ambiguous. CDR3 length: 11 residues. Trimming stripped 5 bases from V and 7 bases from J, with 8 bases between. The V gene's germline CDR1 is LNHDA and CDR2 SQIVND (reference sequence). The DNA of the CDR3 is TGTGCCAGTAGTGTTGACGGTGGCTACACCTTC. This gives the protein CASSVDGGYTF.

As regards this clonotype: This may come from a read error, since a much larger clone is one base off. The CDR3 DNA is TGTTCCAGCAGCTTAGGGTACAGGGGGAACACTGAAGCTTTCTTT. It encodes CSSSLGYRGNTEAFF. The V call is TRBV7-2, the J call TRBJ1-1; 7 nucleotides agree with TRBD1. The CDR3 spans 15 residues. Germline loops: CDR1 SGHTA, CDR2 FQGNSA.

As to this clonotype: Just one base apart from a much larger clone, this may be a read error. The V gene is TRBV7-2, the J gene TRBJ2-5; 14 positions agree with TRBD2. This CDR3 spans 16 amino acids. The germline V gene encodes CDR1 SGHTA and CDR2 FQGNSA. Here the CDR3 DNA reads TGTGCCAGCAGCAAGACTAGCGGGGGGGCACGGGAGACCCAGTCCTTC. Amino acids: CASSKTSGGARETQSF.

This chain uses TRBV7-2 with TRBJ1-2, with D perhaps TRBD1 (6 bases). The germline V gene encodes CDR1 SGHTA and CDR2 FQGNSA. V was cut by 0 bases and J by 7 bases, with 12 bases left in between. The CDR3 is made up of 14 amino acids. The CDR3 reads CASSLAGAGRGYTF. CDR3 in DNA: TGTGCCAGCAGCTTAGCGGGGGCAGGTCGTGGCTACACCTTC. Complete variable domain (other parts from reference TRBV7-2 and TRBJ1-2): GAGVSQSPSNKVTEKGKDVELRCDPISGHTALYWYRQSLGQGLEFLIYFQGNSAPDKSGLPSDRFSAERTGGSVSTLTIQRTQQEDSAVYLCASSLAGAGRGYTFGSGTRLTVV.

This clonotype was seen only a few times. The V gene is TRBV7-9, the J gene TRBJ1-1; no clear D. Trimming took off 4 bases at V and 8 bases at J, with 2 bases between the two ends. The germline gives CDR1 SEHNR, CDR2 FQNEAQ (reference sequence). CDR3 size: 9 residues. As DNA, the CDR3 is TGTGCCAGCAGCTCCGAAGCTTTCTTT. Protein product: CASSSEAFF.

The sample holds a few counts of this clonotype. J is TRBJ1-3 and V is TRBV28; D ambiguous. V dropped 2 bases and J dropped 0 bases, with 20 bases sitting between them. There are 19 residues in the CDR3. CDR1 and CDR2 from the germline V gene are MDHEN and SYDVKM. CDR3 loop: CASSLPTKRQASSGNTIYF. CDR3 DNA: TGTGCCAGCAGTTTACCTACTAAGAGGCAGGCAAGCTCTGGAAACACCATATATTTT.

With regard to this clonotype: A much larger clonotype is one base distant, so this may be a read error. V is TRBV6-1 and J is TRBJ2-5, with 8 bases lining up with TRBD2. Germline assignment: CDR1 MNHNS and CDR2 SASEGT. CDR3 length: 15 amino acids. This chain's CDR3 is CASIEVAGPGETQYF. The CDR3 coding sequence is TGTGCCAGCATTGAAGTAGCGGGGCCCGGGGAGACCCAGTACTTC.

The chain links TRBV7-9 to TRBJ1-2; the D is unclear. This CDR3 comprises 12 residues. Deletions cut 2 bases from V and 8 bases from J, with 9 bases between. Germline values: CDR1 SEHNR, CDR2 FQNEAQ (reference sequence). In DNA form, the CDR3 reads TGTGCCAGCAGCTTAACGATGGGCGGCTACACCTTC. Amino acid sequence: CASSLTMGGYTF.

This chain joins TRBV28 and TRBJ1-2; D possibly corresponds to TRBD1 (5 bases). CDR1 MDHEN and CDR2 SYDVKM come from the germline V gene. V was trimmed by 8 bases and J by 2 bases, leaving 15 bases between them. The CDR3 has 14 residues. In nucleotides, the CDR3 is TGTGCCAGCTTGATTTCAGGGAGGAACTATGGCTACACCTTC. Encoded protein: CASLISGRNYGYTF.

V usage is TRBV10-3 and J usage is TRBJ2-7, with D perhaps matching TRBD1 (6 bases). This CDR3 is 16 amino acids long. V was shortened by 8 bases and J by 2 bases, with 22 bases between the two germline ends. CDR1 ENHRY and CDR2 SYGVKD come from the germline V gene. The CDR3 loop reads CAIRGTQQGLTYEQYF. Here the CDR3 DNA reads TGTGCCATCCGTGGAACCCAACAGGGCCTAACCTACGAGCAGTACTTC.

This clonotype has at least ten counts. V usage is TRBV7-9 and J usage is TRBJ2-5; 8 nucleotides align to TRBD1. Germline V gene sequence: CDR1 SEHNR, CDR2 FQNEAQ (reference sequence). The CDR3 is 17 amino acids. J gave up 3 bases and V 3 bases, and 12 bases lay outside the gene matches. The CDR3 DNA reads as TGTGCCAGCAGCTTCCCCCCACTTGGACAGGGAAAAGAGACCCAGTACTTC. Its translation: CASSFPPLGQGKETQYF.

The sample holds a few counts of this clonotype. This chain joins TRBV10-3 and TRBJ2-2, with TRBD1 as a possible D gene (5 bases). This CDR3 is built from 13 residues. V lost 7 bases and J lost 6, with 12 bases in between. Germline CDR1 and CDR2: ENHRY and SYGVKD. The CDR3 spells CAIKQTEAGELFF. CDR3 nucleotides: TGTGCCATCAAGCAGACAGAGGCCGGGGAGCTGTTTTTT.

As regards this clonotype: A much more abundant neighbour one base away suggests this may be a read error. V and J are TRBV7-2 and TRBJ2-2, with TRBD1 identical over 7 bases. This CDR3 is built from 16 residues. The V and J ends lost 11 bases and 2 bases, in that order; junction bases with no gene match: 14. The germline gives CDR1 SGHTA, CDR2 FQGNSA. In DNA, the CDR3 is TGTGCCGGCAACCCCCGGACAGGAAAAAACACCGGGGAGCTGTTTTTT. It translates to CAGNPRTGKNTGELFF.

CDR3 bases: TGCGCCAGCATTAGGTCCGGGACAGGGGGTAGGATTGAAGCTTTCTTT. Its protein product is CASIRSGTGGRIEAFF. This sequence joins TRBV10-2 and TRBJ1-1; 11 bases agree with TRBD1. V was pared by 7 bases and J by 7 bases, with 14 bases of the junction left unmatched. CDR3 length: 16 residues. Germline CDR1 reads WSHSY; CDR2 reads SAAADI.

This clonotype occurred a few times. This chain uses TRBV29-1 with TRBJ2-1; 7 positions agree with TRBD1. Trimming at V came to 7 bases and at J to 11 bases, leaving 17 bases not matched to a gene. CDR1 and CDR2 from the germline V gene are SQVTM and ANQGSEA. This CDR3 contains 14 residues. In DNA, the CDR3 is TGCAGCGCTGATTCCGGGACAGAGACAATGAAGCAGTTCTTC. The encoded protein is CSADSGTETMKQFF.

This clonotype has only a few counts. The chain combines TRBV7-9 with TRBJ2-1, with D hard to call. Trimming took 5 bases from V and 8 from J, leaving 13 bases between them. The CDR3 has 13 residues. Germline V lookup: CDR1 SEHNR, CDR2 FQNEAQ (reference sequence). The CDR3 loop reads CASSPRWLDEQFF. The CDR3 DNA follows: TGTGCCAGCAGCCCGCGGTGGTTGGATGAGCAGTTCTTC.

About this clonotype itself: Likely a read error: the CDR3 ends without its conserved phenylalanine or tryptophan. The V call is TRBV7-8, the J call TRBJ1-1, with 9 bases fitting TRBD1. This CDR3 contains 16 residues. CDR1 and CDR2 from the germline V gene are SGHVS and FQNEAQ. CDR3 residues: CASRFRDRELNTEAFC. The CDR3 DNA follows: TGTGCCAGCCGCTTCCGGGACAGGGAGTTGAACACTGAAGCTTTCTGT.

This chain uses TRBV20-1 with TRBJ2-4; the match to TRBD2 covers 10 bases. This CDR3 has 18 amino acids. The ends lost 1 base at V and 0 bases at J; junction bases unmatched: 9. CDR1 is DFQATT, CDR2 SNEGSKA, per germline (reference sequence). CDR3 sequence (DNA): TGCAGTGCTAGAGGCCTAGCGGGGGACCCTTTAGCCAAAAACATTCAGTACTTC. This gives the protein CSARGLAGDPLAKNIQYF.

The chain has TRBV12-3 or TRBV12-4 and TRBJ1-4; D might be TRBD1 (5 bases). The CDR3 loop spans 13 amino acids. The V and J ends lost 3 bases and 6 bases respectively, with 8 bases between them. The CDR3, as DNA: TGTGCCAGCAGTTTGGCCAGGGATGAAAAACTGTTTTTT. Translated, it gives CASSLARDEKLFF.

The chain has TRBV19 and TRBJ1-5; 9 positions agree with TRBD1. CDR1 and CDR2 (germline): LNHDA, SQIVND (reference sequence). There are 15 residues in the CDR3. With 7 bases clipped from V and 0 bases from J, the junction kept 4 bases outside the gene matches. As DNA, the CDR3 is TGTGCCAGTAAATGGACAGGGGATAGCAATCAGCCCCAGCATTTT. Protein product: CASKWTGDSNQPQHF.

The chain carries TRBV6-5 and TRBJ2-6; 10 bases map to TRBD1. CDR3 length equals 18 residues. Germline CDR1 MNHEY, CDR2 SVGAGI. V dropped 4 bases and J dropped 2; count of bases not matched to a gene: 8. The CDR3 DNA sequence: TGTGCCAGCAGTTTCCTCGGACAGGGGGGCGCTGGGGCCAACGTCCTGACTTTC. Its translation is CASSFLGQGGAGANVLTF.

This clonotype came up many times. J is TRBJ1-5 and V is TRBV7-6; weak D call: TRBD1 (6 bases). The germline V and J ends were trimmed by 5 bases and 6 bases, with 11 bases remaining between them. CDR3 size: 13 residues. The germline gives CDR1 SGHVS, CDR2 FNYEAQ. CDR3 residues: CASSPQGIQPQHF. CDR3 coding DNA: TGTGCCAGCAGCCCGCAGGGGATTCAGCCCCAGCATTTT.

DNA for the CDR3: TGTGCCAGCAGCCAACTTGACGGGAGCTCCTACAATGAGCAGTTCTTC. It specifies CASSQLDGSSYNEQFF. V is TRBV14 and J is TRBJ2-1; tentatively, D is TRBD2 (6 bases). CDR1 SGHDN and CDR2 FVKESK come from the germline V gene. V was trimmed by 2 bases and J by 0 bases, leaving 11 bases between them. The CDR3 contains 16 residues.

This clonotype showed up just a few times. The rearrangement uses TRBV7-3 and TRBJ2-1; TRBD1 might be the D (7 bases). The CDR3 has 16 residues. The germline V gene has CDR1 SGHTA and CDR2 FQGTGA. With 1 base removed from V and 5 bases from J, the gap between germline ends came to 15 bases. The CDR3: CASSLRRQGGNNEQFF. CDR3 nucleotide sequence: TGTGCCAGCAGCTTAAGAAGGCAGGGGGGAAACAATGAGCAGTTCTTC.

This clonotype was picked up many times. The chain combines TRBV7-2 with TRBJ1-1; the D is unclear. Looked up from germline, CDR1 is SGHTA and CDR2 is FQGNSA. Trimming stripped 1 base from V and 7 bases from J, with 13 bases between. This CDR3 is built from 14 residues. The CDR3 is CASSLGGQTREAFF. The CDR3 DNA follows: TGTGCCAGCAGCTTAGGAGGGCAGACCCGTGAAGCTTTCTTT.

V and J are TRBV3-1 and TRBJ1-2; the match to TRBD1 covers 7 bases. V dropped 4 bases and J dropped 5; count of bases not matched to a gene: 10. Germline-derived CDR1 and CDR2 are LGHDT and YNNKEL (reference sequence). The CDR3 has 15 residues. The CDR3 sequence: CASSPLKQGVYGYTF. The CDR3 region has the DNA TGTGCCAGCAGCCCCCTTAAGCAGGGGGTTTATGGCTACACCTTC.